The 22 T cell receptor beta chains listed next were all sequenced from one sample in a study of blood T cell repertoires in COVID-19. TCRdb keeps only in-frame clones here, not all; method: immunoSEQ multiplex PCR. The sample consists of about 120,000 clones, roughly 84% of them appearing once. The sequenced sample was peripheral blood. These receptors originate from a man aged 60 to 75 with acute or convalescent COVID-19.

The chain employs TRBV2 and TRBJ2-1; a possible D gene is TRBD1 (5 bases). Trimming cost V 6 bases and J 10 bases, with 13 bases left between them. In germline, CDR1 is SNHLY, CDR2 FYNNEI. The CDR3 runs 12 residues. This CDR3 is CASSPVQGEQFF. CDR3 DNA: TGTGCCAGCAGCCCAGTCCAGGGAGAGCAGTTCTTC.

The V call is TRBV11-2, the J call TRBJ2-4; D ambiguous. V lost 6 bases, J lost 1 base, and 4 bases lay in between. The V gene's germline CDR1 is SGHAT and CDR2 FQNNGV. The CDR3 runs to 12 residues. The CDR3 DNA follows: TGTGCCAGCAGTCCTGCCAAAAACATTCAGTACTTC. This codes for CASSPAKNIQYF.

This clone was seen a few times. The chain couples TRBV14 to TRBJ2-5, with a possible D match to TRBD1 (6 bases). CDR3 size: 16 residues. V gave up 1 base and J gave up 2 bases, with 14 bases separating them. The V gene's germline CDR1 is SGHDN and CDR2 FVKESK. CDR3 sequence (DNA): TGTGCCAGCAGCCAAGTGGGGGCCCGCGAACAAGAGACCCAGTACTTC. Its protein is CASSQVGAREQETQYF.

This clone appeared a few times. This chain joins TRBV4-3 and TRBJ2-4, with TRBD2 matching over 9 bases. CDR1 LGHNA and CDR2 YSLEER come from the germline V gene. The ends lost 2 bases at V and 3 bases at J; junction bases unmatched: 8. The CDR3 has 17 amino acids. CDR3 nucleotides: TGCGCCAGCAGCCAAACAGTCCTAGCGGGACACAAAAACATTCAGTACTTC. Encoded protein: CASSQTVLAGHKNIQYF.

The chain links TRBV7-9 to TRBJ2-7, with a possible D match to TRBD2 (5 bases). Germline V CDR1 and CDR2: SEHNR, FQNEAQ (reference sequence). The CDR3 totals 12 residues. Trimming removed 3 bases from V and 7 bases from J, with 10 bases in between. In DNA form, the CDR3 reads TGTGCCAGCAGCTTGATCGGAGGAGAGCAGTACTTC. It encodes CASSLIGGEQYF.

The V call is TRBV15, the J call TRBJ2-2, with D possibly being TRBD2 (6 bases). From germline, CDR1 is LNHNV and CDR2 YYDKDF (reference sequence). The CDR3 has 13 residues. V lost 3 bases to trimming and J lost 6 bases, with 8 bases between them. As DNA, the CDR3 is TGTGCCACCAGCAGGACTAGGGCCGGGGAGCTGTTTTTT. As protein: CATSRTRAGELFF.

The chain carries TRBV6-5 and TRBJ2-7, with D uncertain. The CDR3 runs to 16 residues. CDR1 is MNHEY and CDR2 is SVGAGI in the germline V gene. V lost 4 bases to trimming and J lost 0 bases, with 16 bases between them. The CDR3 here is CASSLDESGISYEQYF. The CDR3 DNA sequence: TGTGCCAGCAGTTTAGACGAGTCAGGAATCTCCTACGAGCAGTACTTC.

The chain is built from TRBV18 and TRBJ2-7; 8 nucleotides match TRBD2. CDR1 is KGHSH, CDR2 LQKENI, per germline. The V and J ends lost 7 bases and 7 bases, in that order; junction bases with no gene match: 9. This CDR3 contains 13 residues. CDR3 region: CASCGLADGEQYF. The CDR3 DNA reads TGTGCCAGCTGTGGACTAGCTGACGGGGAGCAGTACTTC.

The J gene is TRBJ1-5, the V gene TRBV28; D uncertain. CDR3 length: 16 amino acids. Germline CDR1 reads MDHEN; CDR2 reads SYDVKM. V lost 2 bases and J lost 8, with 19 bases in between. The CDR3: CASSLLEGLPLEPQHF. CDR3 sequence (DNA): TGTGCCAGCAGTTTACTGGAAGGACTACCTCTCGAGCCCCAGCATTTT.

This chain's CDR3 is CASSPRGGDSPLHF. The CDR3 DNA is TGTGCCAGCAGCCCCCGGGGCGGGGATTCACCCCTCCACTTT. V usage is TRBV3-1 (or the pseudogene TRBV3-2) and J usage is TRBJ1-6, with D possibly matching TRBD1 (5 bases). The CDR3 is 14 amino acids. V was trimmed by 4 bases and J by 8 bases, leaving 12 bases between them. In germline, CDR1 is LGHDT, CDR2 YNNKEL (reference sequence).

This sequence joins TRBV5-1 and TRBJ2-1; TRBD2 matches 9 bases. The germline gives CDR1 SGHRS, CDR2 YFSETQ. The length of the CDR3 is 15 residues. J lost 7 bases, V lost 0 bases, and 5 bases had no gene match. CDR3 nucleotides: TGCGCCAGCAGCTTGGCCGCGCGGGAGGGGAATGAGCAGTTCTTC. This codes for CASSLAAREGNEQFF.

The chain joins TRBV14 to TRBJ2-1; 7 nucleotides match TRBD2. Germline CDR1 and CDR2: SGHDN and FVKESK. V lost 5 bases to trimming and J lost 7 bases; unmatched junction nucleotides: 8. The CDR3 spans 14 residues. CDR3 DNA sequence: TGTGCCAGCAGCTTAAGGGAGGGGCGGAATGAGCAGTTCTTC. Encoded protein: CASSLREGRNEQFF.

In this sample, this clone turned up once. The chain combines TRBV6-5 with TRBJ2-7, with 9 bases lining up with TRBD2. The length of the CDR3 is 14 residues. Germline CDR1 and CDR2: MNHEY and SVGAGI. After removal of 7 bases from V and 4 bases from J, the junction contained 8 bases not matched to a gene. CDR3 nucleotides: TGTGCCAGCATCCAAGGGGGACTAGCATACGAGCAGTACTTC. Translation: CASIQGGLAYEQYF.

This sequence joins TRBV11-2 and TRBJ1-1; 7 bases line up with TRBD1. The CDR3 has 15 amino acids. Germline CDR1 and CDR2: SGHAT and FQNNGV. V was pared by 5 bases and J by 0 bases, with 6 bases of the junction left unmatched. The CDR3: CASSLRQGMNTEAFF. The CDR3, as DNA: TGTGCCAGCAGCCTGAGACAGGGTATGAACACTGAAGCTTTCTTT.

This CDR3 reads CASRAGWGDEQFF. CDR3 in DNA: TGTGCCAGTAGGGCGGGCTGGGGGGATGAGCAGTTCTTC. The chain carries TRBV19 and TRBJ2-1; a weak D match, TRBD2 (6 bases). Trimming removed 6 bases from V and 8 bases from J, with 14 bases in between. This CDR3 has 13 amino acids. Per the germline V gene, CDR1 is LNHDA and CDR2 is SQIVND (reference sequence).

The chain combines TRBV29-1 with TRBJ2-7, with TRBD1 identical over 12 bases. Germline V lookup: CDR1 SQVTM, CDR2 ANQGSEA. The CDR3 runs to 14 residues. V trimming: 2 bases; J trimming: 6 bases; junction bases outside the gene matches: 5. CDR3 sequence: CSVEIGTGGGEQYF. CDR3 bases: TGCAGCGTTGAAATCGGGACAGGGGGCGGCGAGCAGTACTTC.

The gene calls are TRBV29-1 and TRBJ2-7, with D possibly matching TRBD1 (6 bases). Trimming left V 2 bases short and J 4 bases short, with 12 bases between. Germline-derived CDR1 and CDR2 are SQVTM and ANQGSEA. The length of the CDR3 is 13 residues. The CDR3 DNA reads as TGCAGCGTTGAATCACGGGACAAATACGAGCAGTACTTC. This codes for CSVESRDKYEQYF.

CDR3 coding DNA: TGTGCCAGCAGTCGCGGGGAGGTGCGGCTGGCTAATGAAAAACTGTTTTTT. This encodes CASSRGEVRLANEKLFF. The chain is built from TRBV6-2 or TRBV6-3 and TRBJ1-4; D unclear. The V end lost 5 bases, the J end lost 3 bases, and 19 bases lay between the germline ends. The CDR3 loop spans 17 amino acids. Per germline, CDR1 MNHEY and CDR2 SVGEGT.

The rearrangement links TRBV12-3 or TRBV12-4 to TRBJ2-5, with a tentative D call TRBD1 (6 bases). V gave up 6 bases and J gave up 2 bases, with 10 bases separating them. This CDR3 is built from 13 residues. CDR3 in DNA: TGTGCCAGCAGACAGGGCCTACAAGAGACCCAGTACTTC. It codes for CASRQGLQETQYF.

The chain combines TRBV4-3 with TRBJ2-7; D not certain. The CDR3 has 14 amino acids. V was trimmed by 3 bases and J by 0 bases, leaving 9 bases between them. Germline values: CDR1 LGHNA, CDR2 YSLEER. Here the CDR3 DNA reads TGCGCCAGCAGCCAGGAGCTTTTCTCCTACGAGCAGTACTTC. It specifies CASSQELFSYEQYF.

This clone was recorded once. In DNA, the CDR3 is TGTGCCACCTCCAGACTAGCGGTATACAATGAGCAGTTCTTC. Its protein product is CATSRLAVYNEQFF. The rearrangement links TRBV19 to TRBJ2-1, with 9 bases lining up with TRBD2. CDR3 length: 14 residues. V trimming: 10 bases; J trimming: 4 bases; junction bases outside the gene matches: 8. Germline V lookup: CDR1 LNHDA, CDR2 SQIVND (reference sequence).

This clone was found once. J is TRBJ2-7 and V is TRBV7-2; tentative D call: TRBD2 (7 bases). Between the trimmed V and J ends, which lost 6 bases and 4 bases, there was a span of 16 bases. CDR3 size: 14 residues. CDR1 SGHTA and CDR2 FQGNSA come from the germline V gene. The CDR3 is CASRPAGARYEQYF. The CDR3 nucleotides read TGTGCCAGCAGGCCCGCGGGGGCGAGGTACGAGCAGTACTTC. Full variable domain (rest looked up from reference TRBV7-2 and TRBJ2-7): GAGVSQSPSNKVTEKGKDVELRCDPISGHTALYWYRQSLGQGLEFLIYFQGNSAPDKSGLPSDRFSAERTGGSVSTLTIQRTQQEDSAVYLCASRPAGARYEQYFGPGTRLTVT.